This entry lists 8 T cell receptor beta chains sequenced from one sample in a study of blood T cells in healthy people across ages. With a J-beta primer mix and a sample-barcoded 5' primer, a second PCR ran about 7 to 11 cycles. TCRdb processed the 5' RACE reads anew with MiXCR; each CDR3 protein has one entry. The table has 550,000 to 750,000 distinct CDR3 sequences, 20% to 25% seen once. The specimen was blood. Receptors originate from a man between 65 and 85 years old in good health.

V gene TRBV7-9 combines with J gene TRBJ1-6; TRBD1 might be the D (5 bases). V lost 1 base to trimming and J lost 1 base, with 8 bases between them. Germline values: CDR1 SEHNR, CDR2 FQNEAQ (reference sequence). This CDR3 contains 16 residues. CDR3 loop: CASSLVGASYNSPLHF. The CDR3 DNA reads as TGTGCCAGCAGCTTAGTAGGGGCTTCCTATAATTCACCCCTCCACTTT.

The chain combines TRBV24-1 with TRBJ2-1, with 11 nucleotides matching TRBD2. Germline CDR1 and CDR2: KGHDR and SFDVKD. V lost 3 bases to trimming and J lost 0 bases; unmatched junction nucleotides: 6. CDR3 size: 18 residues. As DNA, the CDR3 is TGTGCCACCAGTGATCCGGGACTAGCGGACCACTCCTACAATGAGCAGTTCTTC. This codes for CATSDPGLADHSYNEQFF.

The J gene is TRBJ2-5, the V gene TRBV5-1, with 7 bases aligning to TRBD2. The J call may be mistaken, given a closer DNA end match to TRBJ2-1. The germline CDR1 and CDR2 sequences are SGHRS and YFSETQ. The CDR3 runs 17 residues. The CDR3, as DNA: TGCGCCAGCAGCTTGATTAGCGTGGGAGGGCCGCGCAATGAGCAGTTCTTC. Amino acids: CASSLISVGGPRNEQFF.

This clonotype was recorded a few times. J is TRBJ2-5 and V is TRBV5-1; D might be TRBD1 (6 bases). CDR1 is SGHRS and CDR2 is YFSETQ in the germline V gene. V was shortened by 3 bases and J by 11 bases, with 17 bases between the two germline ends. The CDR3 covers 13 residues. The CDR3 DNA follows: TGCGCCAGCAGCTCAACAGGGTTTGGAGAGCAGTACTTC. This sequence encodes CASSSTGFGEQYF.

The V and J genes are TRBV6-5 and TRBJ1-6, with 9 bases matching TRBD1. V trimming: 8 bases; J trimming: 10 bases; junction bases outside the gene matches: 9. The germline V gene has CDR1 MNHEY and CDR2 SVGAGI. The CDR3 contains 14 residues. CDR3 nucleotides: TGTGCCAGCGGTGAACAGGGGGCGGGATCACCCCTCCACTTT. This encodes CASGEQGAGSPLHF.

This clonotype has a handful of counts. The CDR3 spells CASSSHSGSRQDTQYF. The CDR3 DNA follows: TGTGCCAGCAGTTCTCATAGCGGGAGTAGGCAAGATACGCAGTATTTT. The genes are TRBV28 and TRBJ2-3, with 9 bases that match TRBD2. With 4 bases clipped from V and 5 bases from J, the junction kept 10 bases outside the gene matches. Germline V CDR1 and CDR2: MDHEN, SYDVKM. This CDR3 region has 16 residues.

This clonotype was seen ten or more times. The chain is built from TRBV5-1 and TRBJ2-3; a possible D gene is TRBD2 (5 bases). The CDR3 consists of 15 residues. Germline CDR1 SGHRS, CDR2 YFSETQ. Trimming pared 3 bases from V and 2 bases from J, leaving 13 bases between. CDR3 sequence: CASSSDGKNTDTQYF. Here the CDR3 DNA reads TGCGCCAGCAGCTCGGACGGGAAAAACACAGATACGCAGTATTTT. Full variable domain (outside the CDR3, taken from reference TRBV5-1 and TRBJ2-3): KAGVTQTPRYLIKTRGQQVTLSCSPISGHRSVSWYQQTPGQGLQFLFEYFSETQRNKGNFPGRFSGRQFSNSRSEMNVSTLELGDSALYLCASSSDGKNTDTQYFGPGTRLTVL.

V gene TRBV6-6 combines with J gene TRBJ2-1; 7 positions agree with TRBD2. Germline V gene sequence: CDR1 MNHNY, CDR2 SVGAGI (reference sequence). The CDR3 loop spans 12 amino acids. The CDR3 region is CAAGVTYNEQFF. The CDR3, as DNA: TGTGCGGCGGGAGTTACCTACAATGAGCAGTTCTTC.